The 13 T cell receptor beta chains below come from one sample, sequenced in a study of cytomegalovirus exposure and HLA in healthy donors. PCR primers comprised 60 Vbeta and 13 Jbeta primers. Here immunoSEQ multiplex PCR was the method, and the copy in TCRdb shows in-frame clones only, minus some. The table records 180,000 or so clones, 82% of them present only once. The sequencing sample was made of PBMCs. All receptors derive from a man aged 35-49 years in good health and CMV-seronegative.

The chain employs TRBV27 and TRBJ1-1, with TRBD1 as a possible D gene (6 bases). V lost 2 bases, J lost 0 bases, and 7 bases lay in between. The CDR3 is 14 residues long. Germline V CDR1 and CDR2: MNHEY, SMNVEV (reference sequence). This CDR3 reads CASSLTGMNTEAFF. The CDR3, as DNA: TGTGCCAGCAGTTTAACAGGGATGAACACTGAAGCTTTCTTT.

The chain recombines TRBV7-3 with TRBJ2-1, with TRBD2 identical over 8 bases. Per germline, CDR1 SGHTA and CDR2 FQGTGA. J gave up 8 bases and V 3 bases, and 9 bases lay outside the gene matches. The CDR3 spans 15 residues. CDR3 sequence (DNA): TGTGCCAGCAGCTTTTACAGCGGGAGTTTGGATGAGCAGTTCTTC. It yields the protein CASSFYSGSLDEQFF.

This chain joins TRBV4-3 and TRBJ2-7; 8 bases agree with TRBD2. The ends lost 4 bases at V and 3 bases at J; junction bases unmatched: 5. The CDR3 contains 14 residues. The germline gives CDR1 LGHNA, CDR2 YSLEER. CDR3 sequence (DNA): TGCGCCAGCAGCCTGGAAGCGGGGGACTACGAGCAGTACTTC. Amino acid sequence: CASSLEAGDYEQYF.

The J gene is TRBJ2-7, the V gene TRBV11-2, with 9 bases that match TRBD1. Looked up from germline, CDR1 is SGHAT and CDR2 is FQNNGV. The trim removed 0 bases at V and 1 base at J, leaving 7 bases unmatched. CDR3 size: 17 residues. Written as DNA, the CDR3 is TGTGCCAGCAGCTTAGAGACAACCGGGACAGGGTCCTACGAGCAGTACTTC. It encodes CASSLETTGTGSYEQYF.

The chain recombines TRBV2 with TRBJ2-1; D remains ambiguous. The CDR3 is 13 residues long. V was clipped by 6 bases and J by 12 bases, with 18 bases between them. Germline CDR1 reads SNHLY; CDR2 reads FYNNEI. CDR3 nucleotides: TGTGCCAGCAGCGCGAGCGCGCCCTTGCGGCAGTTCTTC. Amino acids: CASSASAPLRQFF.

The chain employs TRBV2 and TRBJ2-7, with D tentatively TRBD2 (6 bases). V lost 4 bases and J 4 bases, leaving 11 bases between the germline ends. Germline CDR1 SNHLY, CDR2 FYNNEI. The CDR3 covers 13 residues. The CDR3 loop reads CASSVGGGYEQYF. CDR3 bases: TGTGCCAGCAGTGTGGGAGGCGGGTACGAGCAGTACTTC. Complete variable domain (other parts from reference TRBV2 and TRBJ2-7): EPEVTQTPSHQVTQMGQEVILRCVPISNHLYFYWYRQILGQKVEFLVSFYNNEISEKSEIFDDQFSVERPDGSNFTLKIRSTKLEDSAMYFCASSVGGGYEQYFGPGTRLTVT.

V is TRBV5-4 and J is TRBJ2-5, with a possible D match to TRBD1 (6 bases). Germline V CDR1 and CDR2: SGHNT, YYREEE (reference sequence). CDR3 length: 14 amino acids. V lost 4 bases and J lost 5, with 15 bases in between. CDR3 DNA: TGTGCCAGCAGCGCCTCGGACAGTCGGGAGACCCAGTACTTC. Its protein is CASSASDSRETQYF.

The chain carries TRBV29-1 and TRBJ2-2, with TRBD1 matching over 11 bases. Losses at the gene ends were 5 bases for V and 5 bases for J; bases not matched to a gene: 13. The CDR3 length is 17 residues. CDR1 SQVTM and CDR2 ANQGSEA come from the germline V gene. CDR3 region: CSVPARRTGGRTGELFF. The CDR3 bases are TGCAGCGTTCCCGCCCGAAGGACAGGGGGCCGAACCGGGGAGCTGTTTTTT.

The gene calls are TRBV28 and TRBJ1-4, with TRBD1 as a possible D gene (6 bases). Trimming took 3 bases from V and 2 from J, leaving 16 bases between them. The CDR3 runs 17 residues. Per germline, CDR1 MDHEN and CDR2 SYDVKM. This CDR3 is CASSLVTGRVTNEKLFF. The CDR3 region has the DNA TGTGCCAGCAGTTTGGTCACAGGGAGGGTTACTAATGAAAAACTGTTTTTT.

V usage is TRBV11-1 and J usage is TRBJ2-5; 8 bases fit TRBD2. J lost 4 bases, V lost 4 bases, and 11 bases had no gene match. Germline-derived CDR1 and CDR2 are SGHAT and FQDESV (reference sequence). The CDR3 totals 16 residues. In nucleotides, the CDR3 is TGTGCCAGCAGCTCCTTGCAAGCGGGGGCCCCAGAGACCCAGTACTTC. It is translated as CASSSLQAGAPETQYF.

The chain employs TRBV28 and TRBJ1-1; unclear D gene. V was shortened by 2 bases and J by 0 bases, with 16 bases between the two germline ends. The CDR3 is 17 amino acids. Germline V lookup: CDR1 MDHEN, CDR2 SYDVKM. CDR3: CASSLGLARIMNTEAFF. The CDR3 coding sequence is TGTGCCAGCAGTTTAGGGCTGGCACGAATTATGAACACTGAAGCTTTCTTT.

The chain recombines TRBV5-4 with TRBJ2-2; 12 bases are shared with TRBD2. V lost 4 bases, J lost 1 base, and 8 bases stayed unmatched. Germline assignment: CDR1 SGHNT and CDR2 YYREEE (reference sequence). The CDR3 runs 18 residues. As DNA, the CDR3 is TGTGCCAGCAGCGTGGAGCCTAGCGGGGGGGGGAACACCGGGGAGCTGTTTTTT. This sequence encodes CASSVEPSGGGNTGELFF.

The CDR3 sequence is CASSVGAMGGGAQETQYF. As DNA, the CDR3 is TGTGCCAGCAGCGTAGGAGCGATGGGGGGGGGCGCGCAAGAGACCCAGTACTTC. The chain links TRBV9 to TRBJ2-5; a possible D gene is TRBD2 (7 bases). CDR1 is SGDLS and CDR2 is YYNGEE in the germline V gene. The V end was cut by 0 bases, the J end by 2 bases, with 20 bases between. The CDR3 length is 18 residues.